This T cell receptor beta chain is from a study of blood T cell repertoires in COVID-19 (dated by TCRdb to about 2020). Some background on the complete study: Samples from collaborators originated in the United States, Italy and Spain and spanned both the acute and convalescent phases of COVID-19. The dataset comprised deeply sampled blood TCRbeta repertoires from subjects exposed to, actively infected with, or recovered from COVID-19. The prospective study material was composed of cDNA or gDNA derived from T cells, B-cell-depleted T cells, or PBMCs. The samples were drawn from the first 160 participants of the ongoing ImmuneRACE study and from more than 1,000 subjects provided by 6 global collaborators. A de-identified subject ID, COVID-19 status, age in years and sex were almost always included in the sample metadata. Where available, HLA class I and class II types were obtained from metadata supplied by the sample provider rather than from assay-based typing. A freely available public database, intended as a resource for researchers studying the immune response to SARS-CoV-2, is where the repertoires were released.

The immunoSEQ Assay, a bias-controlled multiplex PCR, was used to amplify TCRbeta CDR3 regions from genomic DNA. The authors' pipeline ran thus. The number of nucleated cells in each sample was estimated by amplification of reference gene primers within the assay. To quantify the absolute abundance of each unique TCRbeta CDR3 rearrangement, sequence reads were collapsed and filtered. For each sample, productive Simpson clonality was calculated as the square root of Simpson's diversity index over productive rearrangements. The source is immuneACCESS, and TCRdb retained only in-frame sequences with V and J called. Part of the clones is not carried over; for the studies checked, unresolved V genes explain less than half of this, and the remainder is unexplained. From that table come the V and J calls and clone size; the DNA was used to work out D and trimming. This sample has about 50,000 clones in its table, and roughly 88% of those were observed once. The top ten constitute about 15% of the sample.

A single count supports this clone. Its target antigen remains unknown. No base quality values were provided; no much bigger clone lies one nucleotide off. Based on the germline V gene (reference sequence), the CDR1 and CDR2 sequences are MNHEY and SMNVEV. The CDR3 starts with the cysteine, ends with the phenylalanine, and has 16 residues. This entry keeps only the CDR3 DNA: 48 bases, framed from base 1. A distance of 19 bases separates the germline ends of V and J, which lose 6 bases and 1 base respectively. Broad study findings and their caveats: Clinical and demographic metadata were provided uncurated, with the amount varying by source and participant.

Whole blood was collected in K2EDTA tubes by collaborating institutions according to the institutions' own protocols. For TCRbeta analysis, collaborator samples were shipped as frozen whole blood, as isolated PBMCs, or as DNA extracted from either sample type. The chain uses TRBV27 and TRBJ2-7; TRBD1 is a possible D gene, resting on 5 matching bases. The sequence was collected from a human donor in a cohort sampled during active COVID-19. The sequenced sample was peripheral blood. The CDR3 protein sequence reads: CASSAIDQGSSYEQYF. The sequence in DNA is TGTGCCAGCAGCGCAATCGACCAGGGTTCTTCCTACGAGCAGTACTTC.